Below, 26 T cell receptor beta chains from the same sample are listed, as sequenced in a study of blood T cell repertoires in COVID-19. Only in-frame clones appear in the TCRdb table, and some are missing; sequencing was by immunoSEQ multiplex PCR. This table has around 200,000 clones, approximately 84% appearing once. Material for sequencing was peripheral blood. The origin of the receptors is an elderly woman with acute or convalescent COVID-19.

The chain joins TRBV7-3 to TRBJ1-1; TRBD1 aligns across 7 bases. The junction had 12 bases not matched to a gene; V was cut back by 5 bases and J by 6 bases. The CDR3 sequence is 15 residues long. Germline CDR1 SGHTA, CDR2 FQGTGA. CDR3 bases: TGTGCCAGCAGCGAGACCGGGACAGTCCTTTCTGAAGCTTTCTTT. Its protein product is CASSETGTVLSEAFF.

The V call is TRBV18, the J call TRBJ2-3, with 9 nucleotides matching TRBD1. The germline gives CDR1 KGHSH, CDR2 LQKENI. The CDR3 has 17 amino acids. Germline trimming cut 3 bases from V and 3 bases from J; bases unmatched to any gene: 10. The DNA of the CDR3 is TGTGCCAGCTCACCCACAGGGGGCGCCTTTTTAACAGATACGCAGTATTTT. It is translated as CASSPTGGAFLTDTQYF. Filled out from reference TRBV18 and TRBJ2-3, the complete variable domain reads NAGVMQNPRHLVRRRGQEARLRCSPMKGHSHVYWYRQLPEEGLKFMVYLQKENIIDESGMPKERFSAEFPKEGPSILRIQQVVRGDSAAYFCASSPTGGAFLTDTQYFGPGTRLTVL.

The V call is TRBV5-1, the J call TRBJ2-2, with TRBD1 as a possible D gene (6 bases). CDR1 and CDR2 (germline): SGHRS, YFSETQ. Trimming shortened V by 6 bases and J by 4 bases, and 13 bases separated the two germline ends. This CDR3 has 14 amino acids. The CDR3 nucleotides are TGCGCCAGCAAGGAACAGGGCGGCACCGGGGAGCTGTTTTTT. Translating gives CASKEQGGTGELFF.

The chain joins TRBV11-2 to TRBJ2-1, with D possibly TRBD2 on 6 matching bases. This CDR3 region has 13 residues. Trimming removed 7 bases at V and 7 bases at J, with 14 bases between. Germline CDR1 SGHAT, CDR2 FQNNGV. The CDR3, as DNA: TGTGCCAGCAAGTTACCCGGGGGTAATGAGCAGTTCTTC. This gives the protein CASKLPGGNEQFF.

This sequence joins TRBV7-2 and TRBJ2-5; D may be TRBD1 (5 bases). Trimming removed 7 bases at V and 4 bases at J, with 13 bases between. The CDR3 runs to 13 residues. Germline loops: CDR1 SGHTA, CDR2 FQGNSA. CDR3 sequence: CASTQGRGETQYF. CDR3 DNA: TGTGCCAGCACCCAGGGTAGAGGAGAGACCCAGTACTTC.

This chain's CDR3 is CASSEQQGDNQPQHF. The CDR3 coding sequence is TGTGCCAGCAGTGAACAACAGGGCGATAATCAGCCCCAGCATTTT. This chain links TRBV2 with TRBJ1-5; D possibly corresponds to TRBD1 (6 bases). V was trimmed by 2 bases and J by 4 bases, leaving 12 bases between them. The CDR3 is made up of 15 amino acids. The V gene's germline CDR1 is SNHLY and CDR2 FYNNEI.

The chain is built from TRBV7-2 and TRBJ2-1; 7 bases are shared with TRBD1. V gave up 4 bases and J gave up 6 bases; unmatched junction bases: 9. The CDR3 consists of 15 residues. Germline V gene data show CDR1 as SGHTA and CDR2 as FQGNSA. CDR3 in amino acids: CASSSDRALFNEQFF. The CDR3 DNA reads as TGTGCCAGCAGCTCCGACAGGGCACTGTTCAATGAGCAGTTCTTC.

The rearrangement joins TRBV9 to TRBJ1-5; D is perhaps TRBD1 (5 bases). The CDR3 contains 13 residues. Germline values: CDR1 SGDLS, CDR2 YYNGEE. V was clipped by 5 bases and J by 5 bases, with 11 bases between them. CDR3 residues: CASSRQIDQPQHF. The CDR3 DNA sequence: TGTGCCAGCAGTAGACAGATTGATCAGCCCCAGCATTTT.

The rearrangement links TRBV10-1 to TRBJ2-2; TRBD2 matches at 10 bases. CDR1 and CDR2 (germline): WNHNN, SYGVQD (reference sequence). CDR3 size: 14 residues. V trimming: 9 bases; J trimming: 4 bases; junction bases outside the gene matches: 5. CDR3 protein: CARSSGSLTGELFF. Here the CDR3 DNA reads TGCGCCAGATCTAGCGGGAGTCTCACCGGGGAGCTGTTTTTT.

This clone was found once. V is TRBV10-3 and J is TRBJ2-3, with TRBD2 matching over 8 bases. CDR3 size: 13 residues. Germline V gene lookup returns CDR1 ENHRY and CDR2 SYGVKD. V lost 5 bases, J lost 4 bases, and 2 bases stayed unmatched. In DNA form, the CDR3 reads TGTGCCATCAGTAGCGGGAGCGCAGATACGCAGTATTTT. Translated, it gives CAISSGSADTQYF.

The V call is TRBV7-2, the J call TRBJ1-5; 8 nucleotides agree with TRBD1. The germline gives CDR1 SGHTA, CDR2 FQGNSA. This CDR3 comprises 14 residues. Germline trimming cut 5 bases from V and 5 bases from J; bases unmatched to any gene: 5. The CDR3 DNA sequence: TGTGCCAGCAGCCGCGGACAGGGAGATCAGCCCCAGCATTTT. Translating it yields CASSRGQGDQPQHF.

The chain uses TRBV3-1 (or the pseudogene TRBV3-2) and TRBJ1-1, with D possibly being TRBD1 (5 bases). Germline CDR1 and CDR2: LGHDT and YNNKEL (reference sequence). Trimming cost V 1 base and J 9 bases, with 12 bases left between them. This CDR3 contains 13 residues. CDR3 loop: CASSQGGLLQAFF. Here the CDR3 DNA reads TGTGCCAGCAGCCAAGGGGGCCTACTCCAAGCTTTCTTT.

The V and J genes are TRBV4-3 and TRBJ2-1; 11 bases are a match to TRBD2. This CDR3 region has 16 residues. Germline assignment: CDR1 LGHNA and CDR2 YSLEER. V trimming: 0 bases; J trimming: 4 bases; junction bases outside the gene matches: 2. For the CDR3, the DNA is TGCGCCAGCAGCCAAGATATAGCGGGGGGGTACAATGAGCAGTTCTTC. This encodes CASSQDIAGGYNEQFF.

This chain links TRBV10-3 with TRBJ2-4, with 9 bases fitting TRBD1. CDR1 is ENHRY, CDR2 SYGVKD, per germline. V shed 5 bases, J shed 7 bases, and the junction held 6 bases outside the gene matches. The CDR3 consists of 14 residues. CDR3 nucleotides: TGTGCCATCAGTCCGGGACAGGGCTTCAACATTCAGTACTTC. Amino acids: CAISPGQGFNIQYF.

The chain has TRBV3-1 (or the pseudogene TRBV3-2) and TRBJ2-3, with TRBD2 matching 8 bases. The V gene's germline CDR1 is LGHDT and CDR2 YNNKEL (reference sequence). The V gene end was trimmed by 6 bases and the J gene end by 0 bases; junction bases not matched to a gene: 2. There are 14 residues in the CDR3. Written as DNA, the CDR3 is TGTGCCAGCAGTCCTAGCGGGAGCACAGATACGCAGTATTTT. Protein product: CASSPSGSTDTQYF.

The chain combines TRBV28 with TRBJ1-1; D is unresolved. Trimming removed 5 bases from V and 11 bases from J, with 18 bases in between. CDR1 is MDHEN, CDR2 SYDVKM, per germline. CDR3 length: 13 amino acids. CDR3 nucleotides: TGTGCCAGCAGTGACACGACCCTCCTCGACGCTTTCTTT. Its translation is CASSDTTLLDAFF.

The chain employs TRBV10-1 and TRBJ2-2, with D unclear. Trimming took 7 bases from V and 1 from J, leaving 10 bases between them. The CDR3 length is 14 residues. The germline CDR1 and CDR2 sequences are WNHNN and SYGVQD (reference sequence). DNA of the CDR3: TGCGCCAGCAAGAGAGATAGGAACACCGGGGAGCTGTTTTTT. Encoded protein: CASKRDRNTGELFF.

This chain joins TRBV10-1 and TRBJ2-1; the D gene is possibly TRBD2 (5 bases). Germline CDR1 and CDR2: WNHNN and SYGVQD (reference sequence). The CDR3 is 16 amino acids. V was clipped by 3 bases and J by 0 bases, with 12 bases between them. DNA of the CDR3: TGCGCCAGCAGTGACCCACGGGGTCTCTCCTACAATGAGCAGTTCTTC. It specifies CASSDPRGLSYNEQFF.

The rearrangement links TRBV5-1 to TRBJ1-4, with D possibly matching TRBD1 (6 bases). Germline CDR1 reads SGHRS; CDR2 reads YFSETQ. This CDR3 region has 16 residues. Trimming cost V 4 bases and J 4 bases, with 17 bases left between them. CDR3 in DNA: TGCGCCAGCAGCATTCAGGGGAGGGGCATTAATGAAAAACTGTTTTTT. The encoded protein is CASSIQGRGINEKLFF.

The chain carries TRBV7-2 and TRBJ2-1; D is unclear. Trimming pared 6 bases from V and 8 bases from J, leaving 11 bases between. Germline lookup yields CDR1 SGHTA and CDR2 FQGNSA. This CDR3 has 12 amino acids. The CDR3 DNA sequence: TGTGCCAGCAGGGCAACACACCATGAGCAGTTCTTC. Encoded protein: CASRATHHEQFF.

This clone was detected a few times. The chain carries TRBV21-1 and TRBJ2-3; TRBD1, the table's D call, was not compared with the DNA. TRBV21-1 is reported as a pseudogene. This CDR3 is built from 14 residues. The CDR3 sequence: CASSKTGGTDTQYF. DNA for the CDR3: TGTGCCAGCAGCAAAACAGGGGGCACAGATACGCAGTATTTT.

The chain employs TRBV27 and TRBJ2-7; D perhaps matches TRBD1 (5 bases). Trimming pared 5 bases from V and 6 bases from J, leaving 20 bases between. CDR3 length: 15 residues. The germline V gene encodes CDR1 MNHEY and CDR2 SMNVEV (reference sequence). For the CDR3, the DNA is TGTGCCAGCAGTGCCCTCGGCTCACAGGCTTCCGAGCAGTACTTC. This codes for CASSALGSQASEQYF.

This chain joins TRBV9 and TRBJ1-1, with D maybe TRBD1 (5 bases). The germline gives CDR1 SGDLS, CDR2 YYNGEE. The CDR3 is 13 residues long. Trimming removed 3 bases at V and 4 bases at J, with 10 bases between. Written as DNA, the CDR3 is TGTGCCAGCAGCGAGGAAGGGGTCACTGAAGCTTTCTTT. Protein sequence: CASSEEGVTEAFF.

This clone was observed a handful of times. V is TRBV7-5 and J is TRBJ1-5; the table's D gene call, TRBD1, was not cross checked with the DNA. TRBV7-5 is an annotated pseudogene. The CDR3 is made up of 17 amino acids. The CDR3 here is CARSSGDRVRNNQPQHF. Here the CDR3 DNA reads TGTGCCAGAAGCTCCGGGGACAGGGTTCGCAACAATCAGCCCCAGCATTTT.

This chain links TRBV28 with TRBJ2-3, with unresolved D. Trimming cost V 3 bases and J 7 bases, with 8 bases left between them. The CDR3 is 12 residues long. Germline CDR1 MDHEN, CDR2 SYDVKM. The CDR3 sequence: CASSFSPYTQYF. The CDR3 DNA sequence: TGTGCCAGCAGTTTTTCCCCTTATACGCAGTATTTT.

This clone was seen only a few times. The rearrangement uses TRBV2 and TRBJ1-1; TRBD1 matches 10 bases. V gave up 8 bases and J gave up 6 bases; unmatched junction bases: 6. The CDR3 length is 13 residues. Germline lookup yields CDR1 SNHLY and CDR2 FYNNEI. The chain's CDR3 is CASGRTGGPEAFF. For the CDR3, the DNA is TGTGCCAGCGGAAGGACAGGGGGACCTGAAGCTTTCTTT.